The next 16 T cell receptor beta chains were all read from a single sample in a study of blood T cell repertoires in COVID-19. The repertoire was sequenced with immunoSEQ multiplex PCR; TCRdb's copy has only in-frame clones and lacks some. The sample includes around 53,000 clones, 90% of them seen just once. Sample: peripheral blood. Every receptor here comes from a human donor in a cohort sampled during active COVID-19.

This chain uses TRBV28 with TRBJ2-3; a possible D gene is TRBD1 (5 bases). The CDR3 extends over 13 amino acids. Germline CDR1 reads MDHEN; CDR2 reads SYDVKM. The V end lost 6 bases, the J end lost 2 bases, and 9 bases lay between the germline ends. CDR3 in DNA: TGTGCCAGCAGCCTAGGGGTCACAGATACGCAGTATTTT. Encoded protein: CASSLGVTDTQYF.

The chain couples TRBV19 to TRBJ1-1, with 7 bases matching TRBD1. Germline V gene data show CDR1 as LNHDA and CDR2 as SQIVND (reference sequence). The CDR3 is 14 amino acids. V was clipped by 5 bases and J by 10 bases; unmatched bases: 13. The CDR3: CASSQADREIRAFF. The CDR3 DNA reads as TGTGCCAGTAGTCAGGCTGACAGGGAAATCCGAGCTTTCTTT.

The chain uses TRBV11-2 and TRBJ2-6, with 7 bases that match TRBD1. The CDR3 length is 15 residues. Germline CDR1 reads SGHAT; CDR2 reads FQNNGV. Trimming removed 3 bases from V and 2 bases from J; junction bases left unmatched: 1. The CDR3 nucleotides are TGTGCCAGCAGCTTCGACAGGGCTGGGGCCAACGTCCTGACTTTC. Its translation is CASSFDRAGANVLTF.

The CDR3 nucleotides are TGTGCCAGCAGTTACGGGCTCAGGGGGTATGGCTACACCTTC. This gives the protein CASSYGLRGYGYTF. The rearrangement links TRBV6-5 to TRBJ1-2; 7 bases line up with TRBD1. Germline CDR1 reads MNHEY; CDR2 reads SVGAGI. The trim removed 2 bases at V and 5 bases at J, leaving 5 bases unmatched. CDR3 size: 14 residues.

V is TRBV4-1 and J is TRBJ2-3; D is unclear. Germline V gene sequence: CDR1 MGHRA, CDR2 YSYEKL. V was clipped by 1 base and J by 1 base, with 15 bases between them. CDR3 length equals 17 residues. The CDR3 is CASSQVPGWARTDTQYF. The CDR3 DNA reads TGCGCCAGCAGCCAAGTCCCTGGTTGGGCCCGCACAGATACGCAGTATTTT.

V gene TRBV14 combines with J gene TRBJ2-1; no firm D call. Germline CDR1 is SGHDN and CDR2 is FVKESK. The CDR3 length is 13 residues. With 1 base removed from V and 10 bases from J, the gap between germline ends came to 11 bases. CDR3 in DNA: TGTGCCAGCAGCCAAGGCATAGTTTTCGAGCAGTTCTTC. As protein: CASSQGIVFEQFF.

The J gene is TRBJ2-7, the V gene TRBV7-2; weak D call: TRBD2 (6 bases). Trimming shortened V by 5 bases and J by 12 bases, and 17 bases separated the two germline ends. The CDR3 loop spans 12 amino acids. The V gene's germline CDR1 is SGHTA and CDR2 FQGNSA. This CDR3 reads CASSRGARAWYV. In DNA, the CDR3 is TGTGCCAGCAGCCGCGGGGCCCGGGCATGGTACGTC.

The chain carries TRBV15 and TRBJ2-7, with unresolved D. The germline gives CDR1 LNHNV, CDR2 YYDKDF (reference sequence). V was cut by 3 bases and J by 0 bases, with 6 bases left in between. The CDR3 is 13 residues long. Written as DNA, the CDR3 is TGTGCCACCAGCAGTCTACTCTCCTACGAGCAGTACGTC. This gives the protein CATSSLLSYEQYV.

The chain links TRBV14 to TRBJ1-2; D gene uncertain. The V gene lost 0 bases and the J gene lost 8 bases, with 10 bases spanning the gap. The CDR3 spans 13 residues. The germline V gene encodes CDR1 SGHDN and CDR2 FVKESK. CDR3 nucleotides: TGTGCCAGCAGCCAAGACAGGAACGTCGGCTACACCTTC. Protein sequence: CASSQDRNVGYTF.

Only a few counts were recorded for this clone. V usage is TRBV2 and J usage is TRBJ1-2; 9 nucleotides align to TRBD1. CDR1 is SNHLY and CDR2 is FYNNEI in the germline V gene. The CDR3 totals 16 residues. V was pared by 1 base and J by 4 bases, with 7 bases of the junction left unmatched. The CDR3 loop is CASSEEGGQGLYGYTF. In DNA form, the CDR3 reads TGTGCCAGCAGTGAAGAGGGGGGACAGGGCCTCTATGGCTACACCTTC.

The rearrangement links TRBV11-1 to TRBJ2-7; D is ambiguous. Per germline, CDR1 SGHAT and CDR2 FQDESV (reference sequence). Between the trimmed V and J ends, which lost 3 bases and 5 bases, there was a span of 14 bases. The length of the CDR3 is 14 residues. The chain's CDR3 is CASSLRFGTNEQYF. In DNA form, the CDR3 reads TGTGCCAGCAGCTTGCGGTTCGGAACGAACGAGCAGTACTTC.

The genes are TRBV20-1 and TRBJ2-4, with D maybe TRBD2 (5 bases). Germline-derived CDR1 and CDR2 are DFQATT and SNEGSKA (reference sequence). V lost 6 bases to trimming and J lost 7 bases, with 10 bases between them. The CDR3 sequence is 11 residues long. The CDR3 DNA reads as TGCAGTGCCCGGACGGGGAACATTCAGTACTTC. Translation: CSARTGNIQYF.

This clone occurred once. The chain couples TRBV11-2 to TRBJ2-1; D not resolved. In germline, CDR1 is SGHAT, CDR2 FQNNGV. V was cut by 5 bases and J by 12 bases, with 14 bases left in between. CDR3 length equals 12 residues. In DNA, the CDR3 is TGTGCCAGCAGCACTACTAAAATCGCGCAGTTCTTC. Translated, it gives CASSTTKIAQFF.

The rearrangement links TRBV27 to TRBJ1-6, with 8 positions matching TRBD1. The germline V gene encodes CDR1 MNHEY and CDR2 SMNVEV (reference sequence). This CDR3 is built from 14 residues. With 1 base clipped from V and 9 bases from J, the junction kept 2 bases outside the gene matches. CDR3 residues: CASSLYGQGSPLHF. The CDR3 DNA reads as TGTGCCAGCAGTTTATACGGACAGGGTTCACCCCTCCACTTT.

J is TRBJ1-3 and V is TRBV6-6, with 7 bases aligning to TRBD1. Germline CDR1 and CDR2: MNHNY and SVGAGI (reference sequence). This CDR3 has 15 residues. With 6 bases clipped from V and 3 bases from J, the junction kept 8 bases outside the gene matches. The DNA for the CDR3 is TGTGCCAGCAGCCAGACAGGGACCCTTGGAAACACCATATATTTT. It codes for CASSQTGTLGNTIYF.

The CDR3 sequence: CASSETASSYNEQFF. CDR3 bases: TGTGCCAGCAGTGAGACTGCTAGCTCCTACAATGAGCAGTTCTTC. The chain has TRBV27 and TRBJ2-1, with D unresolved. Per germline, CDR1 MNHEY and CDR2 SMNVEV (reference sequence). The CDR3 spans 15 residues. Between the trimmed V and J ends, which lost 5 bases and 0 bases, there was a span of 11 bases.